This T cell receptor beta chain derives from a study of cytomegalovirus exposure and HLA in healthy donors. Looking at the study overall: The Caucasian-associated ancestry cluster held under 90% of roughly 370 genotyped donors. Notes on the study in general: The authors considered a cluster of highly shared sequence variants likely to be a sequencing artifact. It was assumed in the presence/absence analyses that sequencing depth was roughly uniform across donors.

Notes on this clone: Its cognate antigen is unknown.

This CDR3 has 15 residues. J was trimmed by 5 bases and V by 1 base; bases with no gene match: 7. The germline V gene encodes CDR1 SGHTA and CDR2 FQGNSA. The PCR had 60 Vbeta and 13 Jbeta primers. As processed by the authors: A later analysis tallied roughly 77 million unique TCR beta chains, 8.5 million to 11 million of them shared. Produced via immunoSEQ multiplex PCR; TCRdb's table is partial and in-frame only. V and J calls and clone size are those listed in that table; D and trimming were worked out from the DNA. Of 130,000 or so clones listed, around four fifths were seen once; the top ten hold roughly 5.5%.

Input material: PBMCs. The chain recombines TRBV7-2 with TRBJ2-5, with 7 bases fitting TRBD1. This TCR derives from a man between 25 and 39 years old in good health and CMV-seronegative. The CDR3 nucleotides are TGTGCCAGCAGCTTAGGAGACAGGGTAGGGGAGACCCAGTACTTC. Translated: CASSLGDRVGETQYF.